What follows are 16 T cell receptor beta chains derived from one specimen sequenced in a study of somatic mutations in cytotoxic T cells in rheumatoid arthritis. Sequencing was performed with immunoSEQ multiplex PCR; in TCRdb, only in-frame clones are kept and a portion is missing. The repertoire holds 15,000 to 20,000 clones, with about 69% as singletons. Sequencing was done on a sample of CD8+ T cells sorted from blood. These receptors were collected from an adult with rheumatoid arthritis.

The rearrangement uses TRBV14 and TRBJ1-2; D is ambiguous. The CDR3 covers 15 residues. V was trimmed by 4 bases and J by 5 bases, leaving 17 bases between them. CDR1 is SGHDN, CDR2 FVKESK, per germline. CDR3 nucleotide sequence: TGTGCCAGCAGCCCGAAAGGATCAGGAATTTATGGCTACACCTTC. Amino acids: CASSPKGSGIYGYTF.

The chain is built from TRBV4-1 and TRBJ2-5; 8 bases match TRBD1. CDR1 and CDR2 from the germline V gene are MGHRA and YSYEKL. V shed 3 bases, J shed 4 bases, and the junction held 7 bases outside the gene matches. The CDR3 runs to 15 residues. CDR3 in DNA: TGCGCCAGCAGCCATCCCGGGACAGGTTCAGAGACCCAGTACTTC. Translated, it gives CASSHPGTGSETQYF.

Only a few counts were recorded for this clone. The V gene is TRBV11-2, the J gene TRBJ2-7, with unresolved D. The CDR3 is 13 residues long. Trimming removed 5 bases from V and 1 base from J, with 9 bases in between. Looked up from germline, CDR1 is SGHAT and CDR2 is FQNNGV. The chain's CDR3 is CASSLQTSYEQYF. In DNA form, the CDR3 reads TGTGCCAGCAGCCTTCAGACGTCCTACGAGCAGTACTTC.

The V and J genes are TRBV7-8 and TRBJ1-6; 9 nucleotides agree with TRBD1. Germline trimming cut 7 bases from V and 7 bases from J; bases unmatched to any gene: 5. Germline lookup yields CDR1 SGHVS and CDR2 FQNEAQ. The CDR3 sequence is 14 residues long. The CDR3 DNA follows: TGTGCCAGCAACAACGGGACAGGGAATTCACCCCTCCACTTT. Protein sequence: CASNNGTGNSPLHF.

This clone was picked up a small number of times. The genes are TRBV4-1 and TRBJ2-1, with D perhaps given as TRBD1 or TRBD2 (6 bases each). The CDR3 has 16 amino acids. V was pared by 1 base and J by 4 bases, with 14 bases between. Germline-derived CDR1 and CDR2 are MGHRA and YSYEKL. In DNA, the CDR3 is TGCGCCAGCAGCCAAGGGGGGGCAGGGTGGTACAATGAGCAGTTCTTC. Residues: CASSQGGAGWYNEQFF.

This clone was observed a few times. This chain joins TRBV7-2 and TRBJ2-1, with 11 bases that match TRBD2. CDR3 length: 14 residues. V dropped 5 bases and J dropped 5; count of bases not matched to a gene: 2. Germline V gene lookup returns CDR1 SGHTA and CDR2 FQGNSA. This CDR3 is CASSPGLADNEQFF. CDR3 nucleotide sequence: TGTGCCAGCAGCCCGGGACTAGCGGACAATGAGCAGTTCTTC.

The rearrangement joins TRBV10-3 to TRBJ2-7, with D possibly matching TRBD2 (7 bases). Germline V CDR1 and CDR2: ENHRY, SYGVKD. The CDR3 sequence is 15 residues long. V lost 6 bases, J lost 2 bases, and 17 bases lay in between. CDR3 residues: CAIRREGVITYEQYF. The CDR3 DNA sequence: TGTGCCATCAGGAGGGAGGGGGTGATTACCTACGAGCAGTACTTC.

J is TRBJ2-7 and V is TRBV7-9, with 8 bases identical to TRBD2. The CDR3 length is 16 residues. The V and J ends lost 4 bases and 2 bases, in that order; junction bases with no gene match: 10. Germline lookup yields CDR1 SEHNR and CDR2 FQNEAQ (reference sequence). The CDR3 protein is CASSSPPTSEAYEQYF. In DNA form, the CDR3 reads TGTGCCAGCAGCTCCCCACCGACTAGCGAAGCCTACGAGCAGTACTTC.

The chain is built from TRBV6-1 and TRBJ2-5; D not certain. The CDR3 sequence is 12 residues long. Germline CDR1 is MNHNS and CDR2 is SASEGT. V was cut by 8 bases and J by 4 bases, with 11 bases left in between. The CDR3 is CASGPIGETQYF. DNA for the CDR3: TGTGCCAGCGGCCCCATCGGAGAGACCCAGTACTTC.

The V and J genes are TRBV2 and TRBJ2-3; 12 bases are a match to TRBD2. Germline V gene lookup returns CDR1 SNHLY and CDR2 FYNNEI. J was trimmed by 5 bases and V by 4 bases; bases with no gene match: 16. The CDR3 spans 19 residues. Written as DNA, the CDR3 is TGTGCCAGCAGTGGCCCCATAGAGACTAGCGGGGGATATTTAGATACGCAGTATTTT. Amino acid sequence: CASSGPIETSGGYLDTQYF. The whole variable domain, filled in from reference TRBV2 and TRBJ2-3, reads EPEVTQTPSHQVTQMGQEVILRCVPISNHLYFYWYRQILGQKVEFLVSFYNNEISEKSEIFDDQFSVERPDGSNFTLKIRSTKLEDSAMYFCASSGPIETSGGYLDTQYFGPGTRLTVL.

This chain joins TRBV9 and TRBJ2-3; D gene uncertain. Germline CDR1 SGDLS, CDR2 YYNGEE. Trimming shortened V by 0 bases and J by 2 bases, and 7 bases separated the two germline ends. This CDR3 is built from 14 residues. In nucleotides, the CDR3 is TGTGCCAGCAGCGTAGAATCATACACAGATACGCAGTATTTT. Translation gives CASSVESYTDTQYF.

The chain couples TRBV4-1 to TRBJ2-1; the D is unclear. The germline CDR1 and CDR2 sequences are MGHRA and YSYEKL. V was pared by 4 bases and J by 7 bases, with 14 bases between. This CDR3 is built from 14 residues. CDR3 sequence (DNA): TGCGCCAGCAGCCCGGCAAGGTCGGCTAATGAGCAGTTCTTC. Translating gives CASSPARSANEQFF.

V gene TRBV27 combines with J gene TRBJ2-7; 11 bases align to TRBD2. V gave up 2 bases and J gave up 0 bases; unmatched junction bases: 6. CDR1 MNHEY and CDR2 SMNVEV come from the germline V gene (reference sequence). The CDR3 totals 17 residues. CDR3 nucleotides: TGTGCCAGCAGTTTAGTGCTAGCGGGAGGCCCCTCCTACGAGCAGTACTTC. Amino acids: CASSLVLAGGPSYEQYF.

This chain joins TRBV4-1 and TRBJ2-3; D is perhaps TRBD2 (6 bases). Germline CDR1 MGHRA, CDR2 YSYEKL. Trimming pared 1 base from V and 1 base from J, leaving 9 bases between. The CDR3 totals 15 residues. CDR3 sequence: CASSQGLVGTDTQYF. The CDR3 DNA reads TGCGCCAGCAGCCAAGGACTAGTCGGCACAGATACGCAGTATTTT.

The chain uses TRBV11-2 and TRBJ2-6; D not resolved. Per germline, CDR1 SGHAT and CDR2 FQNNGV. This CDR3 has 16 amino acids. V was shortened by 5 bases and J by 0 bases, with 11 bases between the two germline ends. CDR3 nucleotide sequence: TGTGCCAGCAGCCTCAGTAGGAACTCTGGGGCCAACGTCCTGACTTTC. Its protein product is CASSLSRNSGANVLTF.

V usage is TRBV5-6 and J usage is TRBJ2-1; TRBD2 matches at 7 bases. The CDR3 sequence is 13 residues long. The trim removed 2 bases at V and 7 bases at J, leaving 3 bases unmatched. CDR1 SGHDT and CDR2 YYEEEE come from the germline V gene. CDR3 bases: TGTGCCAGCAGCTTCGGGGGAGGGAATGAGCAGTTCTTC. Residues: CASSFGGGNEQFF.